These T cell receptor beta chains were read from a single sample in a study of cytomegalovirus exposure and HLA in healthy donors. TCRdb keeps only in-frame clones here, not all; method: immunoSEQ multiplex PCR. Of approximately 270,000 clones in the sample, 80% were seen once. Material: PBMCs. These receptors all stem from a girl aged 2-10 years in good health and CMV-seronegative. Both conserved end residues are part of each CDR3. A D gene is named only where the DNA matches it firmly.

TRBV14	-	TRBJ2-1	TGTGCCAGCAGCCAATCCCCCCATAATGAGCAGTTCTTC	CASSQSPHNEQFF
TRBV30	-	TRBJ1-2	TGTGCCTGGAGTGTACAGGTCACTCTCTACCATGGCTACACCTTC	CAWSVQVTLYHGYTF
TRBV18	TRBD1	TRBJ1-2	TGTGCCAGCTCAAGTCCGGGACAGGGCACCTATGGCTACACCTTC	CASSSPGQGTYGYTF
TRBV10-1	-	TRBJ2-3	TGCGCCAGCAGTGAGTCGAAGGGGACTAGCACAGATACGCAGTATTTT	CASSESKGTSTDTQYF
TRBV29-1	TRBD2	TRBJ2-3	TGCAGCGTTGTTCGGCTAGCGGACAACACAGATACGCAGTATTTT	CSVVRLADNTDTQYF
TRBV28	TRBD1	TRBJ2-7	TGTGCCAGCAGTTTACGTGGGACAGTGTACGAGCAGTACTTC	CASSLRGTVYEQYF
TRBV12-5	TRBD1	TRBJ1-3	TGTGCTAGTGGTGCAGGGGGCTCTGGAAACACCATATATTTT	CASGAGGSGNTIYF
TRBV9	-	TRBJ1-1	TGTGCCAGCAGCGAAAGACCTACAGGGACTGAAGCTTTCTTT	CASSERPTGTEAFF
TRBV28	-	TRBJ2-1	TGTGCCAGCAGAGTTCCTGAAGCCAATGAGCAGTTCTTC	CASRVPEANEQFF
TRBV12-5	-	TRBJ1-3	TGTGCTAGTGTGCGGGGCCGAAATAGAGGAAACACCATATATTTT	CASVRGRNRGNTIYF
TRBV30	-	TRBJ1-4	TGTGCCTGGAGTTTGATGCAGGGAACTAATGAAAAACTGTTTTTT	CAWSLMQGTNEKLFF
TRBV18	-	TRBJ1-2	TGTGCCAGCTCACCATCCGAGGTCGGCTCGGAAGGCTACACCTTC	CASSPSEVGSEGYTF
TRBV5-1	TRBD1	TRBJ2-2	TGCGCCAGTTCCACAGGGGGACTGAACACCGGGGAGCTGTTTTTT	CASSTGGLNTGELFF
TRBV7-9	TRBD1	TRBJ2-7	TGTGCCAGCAGCGGACGGACAGGGGGCAACTACGAGCAGTACTTC	CASSGRTGGNYEQYF
TRBV13	-	TRBJ2-1	TGTGCCAGCAGCTTAGGGTGGGGCGACTACAATGAGCAGTTCTTC	CASSLGWGDYNEQFF
TRBV30	TRBD1	TRBJ1-5	TGTGCCTGGAGTGCCGGGACAGGTTATCAGCCCCAGCATTTT	CAWSAGTGYQPQHF
TRBV7-8	-	TRBJ1-3	TGTGCCAGCAGCGTAAAAAGACTGCCCTCTGGAAACACCATATATTTT	CASSVKRLPSGNTIYF
TRBV6-5	TRBD2	TRBJ2-1	TGTGCCAGTCTTCGGACTAGCGGGAGAGGTGAGCAGTTCTTC	CASLRTSGRGEQFF